The 15 T cell receptor beta chains reported below all come from one sample, sequenced in a study of shared clonotypes between healthy human individuals. This table comes from immunoSEQ multiplex PCR, and its TCRdb copy is limited to in-frame clones, with some not included. This table has over 850,000 clones, roughly 74% appearing once. The sequenced material came from memory CD4+ T cells from PBMCs. This sample's subset: CD45RA-negative fraction. These receptors were obtained from a man between 18 and 29 years old in good health. Some clones in this sample may be carry-over from other donors' samples.

V and J are TRBV15 and TRBJ1-2; D is unresolved. V lost 0 bases and J lost 6, with 14 bases in between. This CDR3 is 15 amino acids long. The germline V gene has CDR1 LNHNV and CDR2 YYDKDF (reference sequence). Here the CDR3 reads CATSRDKGRGNGYTF. The CDR3 bases are TGTGCCACCAGCAGAGATAAAGGTAGAGGGAATGGCTACACCTTC.

The sample holds one count of this clone. V usage is TRBV7-6 and J usage is TRBJ2-5; 13 bases match TRBD2. The CDR3 loop spans 18 amino acids. Germline lookup yields CDR1 SGHVS and CDR2 FNYEAQ. The junction had 10 bases not matched to a gene; V was cut back by 5 bases and J by 1 base. The CDR3: CASSVPGTSGTSQETQYF. The CDR3 bases are TGTGCCAGCAGCGTTCCCGGGACTAGCGGGACGAGCCAAGAGACCCAGTACTTC.

For this clone: A read error likely explains this, since a far larger clone differs by one base. The sample contains more than one DNA sequence encoding this CDR3. The genes are TRBV4-1 and TRBJ1-2; 11 nucleotides agree with TRBD1. CDR3 length: 16 amino acids. Germline-derived CDR1 and CDR2 are MGHRA and YSYEKL. V lost 4 bases and J lost 1; bases outside the gene matches: 5. The CDR3 DNA sequence: TGCGCCAGCAGCCGGACCGGGACAGGGGGTAACTATGGCTACACCTTC. Translated, it gives CASSRTGTGGNYGYTF.

This clone was counted a few times. The chain combines TRBV5-1 with TRBJ2-4; 8 bases are shared with TRBD2. This CDR3 is built from 13 residues. CDR1 SGHRS and CDR2 YFSETQ come from the germline V gene. After removal of 5 bases from V and 9 bases from J, the junction contained 7 bases not matched to a gene. The DNA of the CDR3 is TGCGCCAGCAGTTCCGGGACTAGAGGCATTCAGTACTTC. This sequence encodes CASSSGTRGIQYF.

V usage is TRBV7-9 and J usage is TRBJ2-7; possible D gene TRBD1, 5 bases. There are 17 residues in the CDR3. Germline loops: CDR1 SEHNR, CDR2 FQNEAQ (reference sequence). V was trimmed by 2 bases and J by 5 bases, leaving 22 bases between them. CDR3 sequence: CASSLRRLDKGQHEQYF. The CDR3 nucleotides read TGTGCCAGCAGCTTACGACGTTTGGACAAGGGGCAACACGAGCAGTACTTC.

The chain couples TRBV19 to TRBJ2-5; 11 bases line up with TRBD2. V lost 2 bases and J lost 5; bases outside the gene matches: 4. This CDR3 is 15 amino acids long. Germline V lookup: CDR1 LNHDA, CDR2 SQIVND (reference sequence). The DNA of the CDR3 is TGTGCCAGTAGTATACTAGCGGGAGGAGGGGAGACCCAGTACTTC. It yields the protein CASSILAGGGETQYF.

The J gene is TRBJ1-2, the V gene TRBV7-8; D is unresolved. V lost 4 bases and J lost 8, with 11 bases in between. From germline, CDR1 is SGHVS and CDR2 FQNEAQ. This CDR3 contains 12 residues. Here the CDR3 DNA reads TGTGCCAGCAGCTCTCATCGTGGGGGCTACACCTTC. Translation: CASSSHRGGYTF.

V gene TRBV7-2 combines with J gene TRBJ2-5, with D possibly matching TRBD2 (6 bases). Germline assignment: CDR1 SGHTA and CDR2 FQGNSA. V gave up 8 bases and J gave up 1 base, with 8 bases separating them. The length of the CDR3 is 12 residues. The CDR3 DNA is TGTGCCAGCGGGGACTCCCAAGAGACCCAGTACTTC. This translates into CASGDSQETQYF. The full variable domain, rest sourced from reference TRBV7-2 and TRBJ2-5, is GAGVSQSPSNKVTEKGKDVELRCDPISGHTALYWYRQSLGQGLEFLIYFQGNSAPDKSGLPSDRFSAERTGGSVSTLTIQRTQQEDSAVYLCASGDSQETQYFGPGTRLLVL.

The chain carries TRBV11-2 and TRBJ1-1; D remains unclear. The CDR3 contains 12 residues. V gave up 5 bases and J gave up 3 bases, with 7 bases separating them. Germline CDR1 reads SGHAT; CDR2 reads FQNNGV. In DNA, the CDR3 is TGTGCCAGCAGCCCCTCGTACACTGAAGCTTTCTTT. Translating it yields CASSPSYTEAFF.

The J gene is TRBJ1-6, the V gene TRBV7-9; D gene unclear. This CDR3 has 14 amino acids. V was pared by 1 base and J by 7 bases, with 8 bases between. Per the germline V gene, CDR1 is SEHNR and CDR2 is FQNEAQ (reference sequence). CDR3: CASSLDRVNSPLHF. In DNA, the CDR3 is TGTGCCAGCAGCTTAGATAGGGTCAATTCACCCCTCCACTTT.

V usage is TRBV7-9 and J usage is TRBJ2-5; 13 nucleotides line up with TRBD2. The CDR3 has 15 amino acids. The ends lost 5 bases at V and 2 bases at J; junction bases unmatched: 2. CDR1 and CDR2 (germline): SEHNR, FQNEAQ (reference sequence). The DNA of the CDR3 is TGTGCCAGCAGCCAGGGACTAGCGGGACAAGAGACCCAGTACTTC. It yields the protein CASSQGLAGQETQYF.

The V gene is TRBV5-6, the J gene TRBJ2-3, with D hard to call. CDR3 length: 14 residues. Germline assignment: CDR1 SGHDT and CDR2 YYEEEE. The germline V and J ends were trimmed by 0 bases and 0 bases, with 5 bases remaining between them. CDR3 region: CASSLVVSTDTQYF. The DNA of the CDR3 is TGTGCCAGCAGCTTGGTGGTCAGCACAGATACGCAGTATTTT.

The gene calls are TRBV10-3 and TRBJ2-5; weak D call: TRBD1 (6 bases). V was pared by 6 bases and J by 2 bases, with 16 bases between. The germline V gene encodes CDR1 ENHRY and CDR2 SYGVKD. This CDR3 comprises 15 residues. CDR3 bases: TGTGCCATCAGAGGGGACACAGTACCTCAAGAGACCCAGTACTTC. It yields the protein CAIRGDTVPQETQYF.

A remark on this clone: Other DNA variants within this sample encode the same CDR3. V and J are TRBV7-2 and TRBJ2-7, with TRBD2 identical over 14 bases. The germline V gene encodes CDR1 SGHTA and CDR2 FQGNSA. J gave up 2 bases and V 6 bases, and 9 bases lay outside the gene matches. The CDR3 is 17 amino acids. Written as DNA, the CDR3 is TGTGCCAGCAGTCTCCAGGGACTAGCGGGGGACCCCTACGAGCAGTACTTC. Residues: CASSLQGLAGDPYEQYF. Combining the CDR3 with reference TRBV7-2 and TRBJ2-7 gives the whole variable domain GAGVSQSPSNKVTEKGKDVELRCDPISGHTALYWYRQSLGQGLEFLIYFQGNSAPDKSGLPSDRFSAERTGGSVSTLTIQRTQQEDSAVYLCASSLQGLAGDPYEQYFGPGTRLTVT.

Concerning this clone itself: The sample has other DNA sequences that encode this CDR3 too. V and J are TRBV28 and TRBJ1-1; D ambiguous. The CDR3 sequence is 13 residues long. Trimming shortened V by 5 bases and J by 1 base, and 8 bases separated the two germline ends. Germline V gene lookup returns CDR1 MDHEN and CDR2 SYDVKM. CDR3 residues: CASSLRKNTEAFF. CDR3 coding DNA: TGTGCCAGCAGTCTTCGGAAGAACACTGAAGCTTTCTTT.